The present TCR beta chain was sequenced within a study of blood T cell repertoires in COVID-19. In the study overall: Material from acute and convalescent COVID-19 was sourced from the United States, Italy and Spain. PBMCs, B-cell-depleted T cells, or T cells provided the cDNA or gDNA that made up the material.

This CDR3 contains 16 residues. V was pared by 0 bases and J by 2 bases, with 1 base of the junction left unmatched. Germline loops: CDR1 MNHEY, CDR2 SVGAGI. Original data processing: Counts of nucleated cells, estimated from reference gene primer amplification, were obtained. TCRdb's copy holds only in-frame clones and misses some; the assay was immunoSEQ multiplex PCR. That table gives V, J and clone size, and the DNA gave D and trimming. This table holds fewer than 700,000 clones, approximately 91% found once. Patients at the Seattle site were enrolled during active infection and followed longitudinally.

Sequences were obtained from peripheral blood. The receptor's source is a woman aged 45-65 years with COVID-19, enrolled during active disease. The V call is TRBV6-5, the J call TRBJ1-4; 9 nucleotides align to TRBD1. In DNA form, the CDR3 reads TGTGCCAGCAGTTACTCCGGACAGGGGACTAATGAAAAACTGTTTTTT. It specifies CASSYSGQGTNEKLFF.